This is a list of T cell receptor beta chains from one sample in a study of blood T cell repertoires in COVID-19. Measured with immunoSEQ multiplex PCR; TCRdb has only the in-frame clones, and not every one. The sample includes about 390,000 clones, approximately 87% of them seen just once. Material for sequencing was PBMCs or T cells enriched from blood (not recorded which). Receptor source: a woman between 50 and 59 years old who had recovered from COVID-19. Both conserved end residues are part of each CDR3. D genes are given only for firm matches. The size entry is marked missing in some rows and otherwise reads once, few, many or a size class.

clone_size d_call j_call v_call cdr3_aa cdr3_nt
- - TRBJ1-1 TRBV6-5 CASSRDSEAFF TGTGCCAGCAGCAGGGATTCTGAAGCTTTCTTT
- TRBD2 TRBJ2-7 TRBV7-2 CASSLGGGTTYEQYF TGTGCCAGCAGCTTAGGCGGGGGGACAACCTACGAGCAGTACTTC
- TRBD1 TRBJ1-6 TRBV2 CASSPQGAKSPLHF TGTGCCAGCAGTCCACAGGGGGCCAAATCACCCCTCCACTTT
- - TRBJ1-1 TRBV28 CASSWGPAEAFF TGTGCCAGCAGTTGGGGGCCTGCTGAAGCTTTCTTT
- TRBD2 TRBJ2-2 TRBV7-6 CASSPNDGGYNTGELFF TGTGCCAGCAGCCCCAACGACGGGGGGTATAACACCGGGGAGCTGTTTTTT
- - TRBJ2-1 TRBV28 CASRKRQFGPYNEQFF TGTGCCAGCAGAAAGCGACAGTTTGGTCCCTACAATGAGCAGTTCTTC
- TRBD2 TRBJ2-5 TRBV24-1 CATSDPGGGGETQYF TGTGCCACCAGTGACCCGGGGGGTGGCGGAGAGACCCAGTACTTC
- - TRBJ1-2 TRBV18 CASSPRAPDREFNYGYTF TGTGCCAGCTCACCGAGGGCGCCGGACAGAGAGTTTAACTATGGCTACACCTTC
- - TRBJ1-1 TRBV13 CASSLASENTEAFF TGTGCCAGCAGCTTGGCCAGTGAGAACACTGAAGCTTTCTTT
- - TRBJ1-3 TRBV5-1 CASSLSTRSGNTIYF TGCGCCAGCAGCTTGAGCACGCGCTCTGGAAACACCATATATTTT
- TRBD2 TRBJ2-7 TRBV10-1 CASSESSGDSYEQYF TGCGCCAGCAGTGAGAGTAGCGGGGACTCCTACGAGCAGTACTTC
- - TRBJ1-4 TRBV4-1 CASSQDFGTAEQHNEKLFF TGCGCCAGCAGCCAAGATTTTGGCACAGCGGAGCAGCACAATGAAAAACTGTTTTTT
- TRBD1 TRBJ1-2 TRBV12-5 CASGPEGGRYGYTF TGTGCTAGTGGTCCCGAAGGGGGCCGCTATGGCTACACCTTC
- - TRBJ1-3 TRBV27 CASSLRHPRSGNTIYF TGTGCCAGCAGTCTAAGACATCCCCGCTCTGGAAACACCATATATTTT
- - TRBJ2-1 TRBV2 CASSLGGRAEQFF TGTGCCAGCAGCCTCGGGGGGCGCGCTGAGCAGTTCTTC
- - TRBJ1-5 TRBV19 CASHFTGRYQPQHF TGTGCCAGTCATTTCACAGGGCGATATCAGCCCCAGCATTTT
- TRBD1 TRBJ2-7 TRBV11-3 CASSAPGQGHF TGTGCCAGCAGCGCGCCGGGACAGGGGCACTTC
few - TRBJ1-3 TRBV19 CASSIQGRNTIYF TGTGCCAGTAGTATACAGGGGAGAAACACCATATATTTT
- - TRBJ2-7 TRBV7-2 CASSFQQGGGYEQYF TGTGCCAGCAGCTTTCAACAGGGAGGGGGCTACGAGCAGTACTTC
- - TRBJ2-3 TRBV18 CASSATSEADTQYF TGTGCCAGCTCAGCGACTTCGGAGGCAGATACGCAGTATTTT
few - TRBJ1-2 TRBV7-6 CASSLGSGVNYGYTF TGTGCCAGCAGCTTAGGGTCAGGGGTAAACTATGGCTACACCTTC
- - TRBJ1-4 TRBV7-9 CASSYITPRGEKLFF TGTGCCAGCAGCTACATAACACCCCGGGGTGAAAAACTGTTTTTT
- - TRBJ1-1 TRBV3-1/TRBV3-2 CASSPAIGFGGHTEAFF TGTGCCAGCAGCCCCGCTATCGGGTTCGGAGGGCACACTGAAGCTTTCTTT
- - TRBJ1-2 TRBV12-3/TRBV12-4 CASTQLTQGGYTF TGTGCCAGCACCCAATTGACCCAGGGTGGCTACACCTTC
- - TRBJ1-1 TRBV5-1 CARPSQGGTEAFF TGCGCCAGACCCTCGCAGGGAGGCACTGAAGCTTTCTTT
- - TRBJ1-2 TRBV27 CASSFSGPSYGYTF TGTGCCAGCAGTTTCTCAGGGCCTTCCTATGGCTACACCTTC
- - TRBJ1-5 TRBV4-2 CASSQETRGIQPQHF TGTGCCAGCAGCCAAGAAACCAGGGGTATTCAGCCCCAGCATTTT
few TRBD1 TRBJ1-5 TRBV19 CATSGTASNQPQHF TGTGCCACTTCAGGGACAGCTAGCAATCAGCCCCAGCATTTT
- - TRBJ2-7 TRBV5-5 CASSSLGWTPLYEQYF TGTGCCAGCAGCTCCCTGGGTTGGACACCTCTCTACGAGCAGTACTTC
- - TRBJ1-1 TRBV28 CASSPTFRTREAFF TGTGCCAGCAGTCCCACTTTCCGGACACGGGAAGCTTTCTTT
- TRBD1 TRBJ1-1 TRBV30 CAWRAPGRGPTEAFF TGTGCCTGGAGAGCTCCGGGCAGGGGGCCCACTGAAGCTTTCTTT